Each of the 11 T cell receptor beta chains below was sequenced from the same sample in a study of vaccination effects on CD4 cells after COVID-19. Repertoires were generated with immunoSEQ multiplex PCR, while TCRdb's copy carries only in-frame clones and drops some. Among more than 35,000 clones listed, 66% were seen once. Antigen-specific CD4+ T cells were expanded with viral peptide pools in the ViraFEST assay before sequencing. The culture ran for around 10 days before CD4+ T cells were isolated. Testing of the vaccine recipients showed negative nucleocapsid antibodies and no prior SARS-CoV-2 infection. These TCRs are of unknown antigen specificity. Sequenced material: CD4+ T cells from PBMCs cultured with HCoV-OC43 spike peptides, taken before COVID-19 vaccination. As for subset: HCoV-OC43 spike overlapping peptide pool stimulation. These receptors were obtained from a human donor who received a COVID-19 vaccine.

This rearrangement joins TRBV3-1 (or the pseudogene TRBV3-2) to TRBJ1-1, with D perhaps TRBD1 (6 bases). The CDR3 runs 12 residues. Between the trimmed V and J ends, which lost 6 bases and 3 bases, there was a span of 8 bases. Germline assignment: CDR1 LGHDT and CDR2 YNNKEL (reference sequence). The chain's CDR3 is CASRNRDTEAFF. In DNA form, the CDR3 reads TGTGCCAGCAGAAACAGGGACACTGAAGCTTTCTTT.

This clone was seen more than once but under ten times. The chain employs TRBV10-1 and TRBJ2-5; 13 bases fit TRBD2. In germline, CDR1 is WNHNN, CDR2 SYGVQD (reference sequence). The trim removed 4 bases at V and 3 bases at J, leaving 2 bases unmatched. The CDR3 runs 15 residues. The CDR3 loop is CASSGGTSGKETQYF. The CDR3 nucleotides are TGCGCCAGCAGTGGGGGGACTAGCGGGAAAGAGACCCAGTACTTC.

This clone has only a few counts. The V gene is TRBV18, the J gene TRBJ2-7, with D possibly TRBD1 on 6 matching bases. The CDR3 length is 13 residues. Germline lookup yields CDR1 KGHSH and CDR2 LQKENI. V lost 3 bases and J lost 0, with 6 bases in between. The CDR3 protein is CASSPDSSYEQYF. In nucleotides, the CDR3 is TGTGCCAGCTCACCGGACAGCTCCTACGAGCAGTACTTC.

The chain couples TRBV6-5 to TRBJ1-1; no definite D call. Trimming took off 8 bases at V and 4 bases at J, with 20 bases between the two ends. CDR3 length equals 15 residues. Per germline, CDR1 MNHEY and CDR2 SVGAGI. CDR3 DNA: TGTGCCAGCCTACCCCCGGTCGGGAGCTCCACTGAAGCTTTCTTT. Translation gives CASLPPVGSSTEAFF.

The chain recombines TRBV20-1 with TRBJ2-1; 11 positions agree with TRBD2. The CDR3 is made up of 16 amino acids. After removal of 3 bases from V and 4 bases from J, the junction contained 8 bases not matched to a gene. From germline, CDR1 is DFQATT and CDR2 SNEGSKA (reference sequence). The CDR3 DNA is TGCAGTGCTAGTAGGCCGAGACTAGCGGGGTACAATGAGCAGTTCTTC. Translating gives CSASRPRLAGYNEQFF.

CDR3 sequence (DNA): TGTGCCAGCTCACCACCTGGGATCTCCTACGAGCAGTACTTC. It specifies CASSPPGISYEQYF. The genes are TRBV18 and TRBJ2-7; D call uncertain. V lost 0 bases to trimming and J lost 0 bases, with 6 bases between them. Germline V gene sequence: CDR1 KGHSH, CDR2 LQKENI. There are 14 residues in the CDR3.

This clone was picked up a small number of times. CDR3 coding DNA: TGTGCCAGCAGCGCGTACAGGGGGCTGGCTGGAAACACCATATATTTT. It specifies CASSAYRGLAGNTIYF. The genes are TRBV5-4 and TRBJ1-3; 9 positions match TRBD1. The trim removed 4 bases at V and 2 bases at J, leaving 7 bases unmatched. The CDR3 totals 16 residues. Germline assignment: CDR1 SGHNT and CDR2 YYREEE (reference sequence).

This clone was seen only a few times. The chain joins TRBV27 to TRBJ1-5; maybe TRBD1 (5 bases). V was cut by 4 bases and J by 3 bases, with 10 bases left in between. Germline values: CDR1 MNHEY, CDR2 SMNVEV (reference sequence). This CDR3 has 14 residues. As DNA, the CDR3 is TGTGCCAGCAGTTACGGGGCTGACAATCAGCCCCAGCATTTT. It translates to CASSYGADNQPQHF.

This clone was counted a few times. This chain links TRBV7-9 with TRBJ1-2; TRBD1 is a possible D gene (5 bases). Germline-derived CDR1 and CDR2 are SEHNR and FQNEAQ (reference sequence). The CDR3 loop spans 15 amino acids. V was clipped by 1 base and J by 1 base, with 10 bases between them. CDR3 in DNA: TGTGCCAGCAGCTTAGATGCAGGGCTTAACTATGGCTACACCTTC. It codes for CASSLDAGLNYGYTF.

The CDR3 loop reads CASSEVGFGGSTDTQYF. CDR3 nucleotides: TGTGCCAGCAGTGAAGTTGGATTCGGGGGGAGCACAGATACGCAGTATTTT. The rearrangement links TRBV6-1 to TRBJ2-3, with TRBD2 matching over 7 bases. The CDR3 extends over 17 amino acids. The germline V gene encodes CDR1 MNHNS and CDR2 SASEGT. Unmatched junction bases numbered 7, after V lost 1 base and J lost 0 bases.

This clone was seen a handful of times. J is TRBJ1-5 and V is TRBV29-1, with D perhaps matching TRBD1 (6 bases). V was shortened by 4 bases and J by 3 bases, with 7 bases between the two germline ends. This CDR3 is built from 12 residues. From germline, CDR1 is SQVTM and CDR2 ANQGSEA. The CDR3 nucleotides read TGCAGCGTTGGGACAGACAATCAGCCCCAGCATTTT. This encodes CSVGTDNQPQHF.